The 2 T cell receptor beta chains given below trace back to one sample, sequenced in a study of T cell changes during pregnancy in multiple sclerosis. The method was immunoSEQ multiplex PCR; TCRdb's version includes in-frame clones alone and lacks a portion of them. Of 70,000 to 75,000 clones in the sample, 70% to 90% were seen once. The material sequenced was peripheral blood, taken before pregnancy. These receptors all stem from a female donor with multiple sclerosis, enrolled in a pregnancy study.

The CDR3 DNA is TGCGCCAGCAGCCAAGATCGTACTAGGGCCCTAGATACGCAGTATTTT. As protein: CASSQDRTRALDTQYF. The V gene is TRBV4-3, the J gene TRBJ2-3; weak D call: TRBD2 (5 bases). The CDR3 is made up of 16 amino acids. Trimming pared 0 bases from V and 5 bases from J, leaving 15 bases between. CDR1 LGHNA and CDR2 YSLEER come from the germline V gene.

This chain joins TRBV5-8 and TRBJ1-4; perhaps TRBD1 as D (5 bases). The CDR3 has 15 residues. Germline V gene sequence: CDR1 SGHTS, CDR2 YDEGEE. Trimming cost V 0 bases and J 5 bases, with 11 bases left between them. CDR3 in DNA: TGTGCCAGCAGCTTGGGAGGACACTCCAATGAAAAACTGTTTTTT. It yields the protein CASSLGGHSNEKLFF.